These T cell receptor beta chains were read from a single sample in a study of regulatory and conventional T cells in RAG deficiency. Assay used: immunoSEQ multiplex PCR; TCRdb lists only in-frame clones, some missing. The sample records 6,000 to 7,500 clones, approximately 78% being singletons. These data were also filed under a second study, of regulatory T cells.

The sequenced sample consisted of CD8+ T cells sorted from blood. These receptors came from a human donor in good health. Both conserved end residues are part of each CDR3. The D gene is left open where the match is weak. Clone size is stated in some rows and not others, as once, few, many or a class when expanded.

D gene: TRBD1
V gene: TRBV28
clone size: -
J gene: TRBJ1-5
CDR3 DNA: TGTGCCAGCAGACTACAGGGGGGCAATCAGCCCCAGCATTTT
CDR3 protein: CASRLQGGNQPQHF

D gene: -
V gene: TRBV4-2
clone size: once
J gene: TRBJ1-1
CDR3 DNA: TGTGCCAGCAGCCAAGTGGTGAGGGTGGACACTGAAGCTTTCTTT
CDR3 protein: CASSQVVRVDTEAFF

D gene: -
V gene: TRBV27
clone size: -
J gene: TRBJ2-2
CDR3 DNA: TGTGCCAGCGGAGGGGGGGGGCAGGGCGGGGAGCTGTTTTTT
CDR3 protein: CASGGGGQGGELFF

D gene: -
V gene: TRBV6-1
clone size: few
J gene: TRBJ2-7
CDR3 DNA: TGTGCCAGCAGTGAAGCGCACTGGGCGTCCTACGAGCAGTACTTC
CDR3 protein: CASSEAHWASYEQYF

D gene: -
V gene: TRBV7-2
clone size: -
J gene: TRBJ1-4
CDR3 DNA: TGTGCCAGCAGCCCCCTAGGTGAAAAACTGTTTTTT
CDR3 protein: CASSPLGEKLFF

D gene: -
V gene: TRBV6-5
clone size: -
J gene: TRBJ2-5
CDR3 DNA: TGTGCCAGCTACGAGACCCAGTACTTC
CDR3 protein: CASYETQYF

D gene: TRBD2
V gene: TRBV28
clone size: large
J gene: TRBJ2-5
CDR3 DNA: TGTGCCAGCAGCCTAGGGACTACAGAGACCCAGTACTTC
CDR3 protein: CASSLGTTETQYF

D gene: TRBD2
V gene: TRBV10-3
clone size: -
J gene: TRBJ2-7
CDR3 DNA: TGTGCCAGCAGTTACGACACCGGGACTAGCCGCGAGCAGTACTTC
CDR3 protein: CASSYDTGTSREQYF

D gene: -
V gene: TRBV7-9
clone size: -
J gene: TRBJ2-7
CDR3 DNA: TGTGCCAGCAGCTTAGATCCCCGAAGGGAAGAGCAGTACTTC
CDR3 protein: CASSLDPRREEQYF

D gene: -
V gene: TRBV9
clone size: -
J gene: TRBJ1-1
CDR3 DNA: TGTGCCAGCAGCGGAGGACTGGATCCCACCCCTGAAGCTTTCTTT
CDR3 protein: CASSGGLDPTPEAFF

D gene: -
V gene: TRBV30
clone size: -
J gene: TRBJ1-1
CDR3 DNA: TGTGCCTGGAGTGTCCCCCTATCTGAAGCTTTCTTT
CDR3 protein: CAWSVPLSEAFF

D gene: TRBD1
V gene: TRBV28
clone size: -
J gene: TRBJ2-1
CDR3 DNA: TGTGCCAGCAGTTTATTGACAGGGGACAATGAGCAGTTCTTC
CDR3 protein: CASSLLTGDNEQFF

D gene: -
V gene: TRBV6-1
clone size: -
J gene: TRBJ1-1
CDR3 DNA: TGTGCCAGCGCCCGGCCGGGCATGAACACTGAAGCTTTCTTT
CDR3 protein: CASARPGMNTEAFF

D gene: -
V gene: TRBV29-1
clone size: -
J gene: TRBJ1-2
CDR3 DNA: TGCAGCGTTGATTGGGAGAACTATGGCTACACCTTC
CDR3 protein: CSVDWENYGYTF

D gene: -
V gene: TRBV6-5
clone size: -
J gene: TRBJ2-5
CDR3 DNA: TGTGCCAGCAGTTTGACGTACCAAGAGACCCAGTACTTC
CDR3 protein: CASSLTYQETQYF

D gene: -
V gene: TRBV5-6
clone size: once
J gene: TRBJ1-1
CDR3 DNA: TGTGCCAGCAGCATTTTCGACAGCATGAACACTGAAGCTTTCTTT
CDR3 protein: CASSIFDSMNTEAFF

D gene: -
V gene: TRBV5-1
clone size: -
J gene: TRBJ2-4
CDR3 DNA: TGCGCCAGCAGCCCTGGGGTAGCCAAAAACATTCAGTACTTC
CDR3 protein: CASSPGVAKNIQYF

D gene: -
V gene: TRBV27
clone size: -
J gene: TRBJ2-2
CDR3 DNA: TGTGCCAGCAGTTTGGGCAGACCCTTCACCGGGGAGCTGTTTTTT
CDR3 protein: CASSLGRPFTGELFF

D gene: -
V gene: TRBV2
clone size: -
J gene: TRBJ1-4
CDR3 DNA: TGTGCCAGCAGTGAAACATACAGGCTTCCGAATGAAAAACTGTTTTTT
CDR3 protein: CASSETYRLPNEKLFF

D gene: -
V gene: TRBV6-6
clone size: -
J gene: TRBJ2-2
CDR3 DNA: TGTGCCAGCAGACTCCCGTTGTCTGGGATCCAAGGGGAGCTGTTTTTT
CDR3 protein: CASRLPLSGIQGELFF

D gene: -
V gene: TRBV7-9
clone size: -
J gene: TRBJ2-1
CDR3 DNA: TGTGCCAGCAGGGGGGGTCGTCTCAATGAGCAGTTCTTC
CDR3 protein: CASRGGRLNEQFF

D gene: TRBD1
V gene: TRBV7-9
clone size: once
J gene: TRBJ2-2
CDR3 DNA: TGTGCCAGCAGCCAGGGACAGTCCACCGGGGAGCTGTTTTTT
CDR3 protein: CASSQGQSTGELFF

D gene: TRBD1
V gene: TRBV7-9
clone size: few
J gene: TRBJ1-5
CDR3 DNA: TGTGCCAGCAGCTCGGGACAGGGGGCGCCTCAGCCCCAGCATTTT
CDR3 protein: CASSSGQGAPQPQHF

D gene: TRBD1
V gene: TRBV7-9
clone size: once
J gene: TRBJ2-7
CDR3 DNA: TGTGCCAGCAGCGAGGGACAGGGAGACGAGCAGTACTTC
CDR3 protein: CASSEGQGDEQYF

D gene: TRBD2
V gene: TRBV2
clone size: -
J gene: TRBJ2-3
CDR3 DNA: TGTGCCAGTAGCGGGGGAGCCTTGAGCACAGATACGCAGTATTTT
CDR3 protein: CASSGGALSTDTQYF

D gene: TRBD1
V gene: TRBV2
clone size: -
J gene: TRBJ2-7
CDR3 DNA: TGTGCCAGCAGTGGGGAGACAGGGGGCTACGAGCAGTACTTC
CDR3 protein: CASSGETGGYEQYF

D gene: TRBD2
V gene: TRBV9
clone size: -
J gene: TRBJ2-4
CDR3 DNA: TGTGCCAGCAGCCCTCTAGCGGGGGCCAAAAACATTCAGTACTTC
CDR3 protein: CASSPLAGAKNIQYF

D gene: -
V gene: TRBV4-1
clone size: -
J gene: TRBJ2-3
CDR3 DNA: TGCGCCAGCAGCCGCCCGACCCGAACCTCAATGTATTTT
CDR3 protein: CASSRPTRTSMYF

D gene: -
V gene: TRBV19
clone size: -
J gene: TRBJ1-4
CDR3 DNA: TGTGCCAGTAGTAATGGGCCGGGGGATGAAAAACTGTTTTTT
CDR3 protein: CASSNGPGDEKLFF

D gene: -
V gene: TRBV7-2
clone size: -
J gene: TRBJ2-7
CDR3 DNA: TGTGCCAGCAGGATCTCCGGGGGTTGGATCCACGAGCAGTACTTC
CDR3 protein: CASRISGGWIHEQYF

D gene: -
V gene: TRBV11-1
clone size: -
J gene: TRBJ2-3
CDR3 DNA: TGTGCCAGCAGCTTAGCCAAAGTTGGGTCCGGAGATACGCAGTATTTT
CDR3 protein: CASSLAKVGSGDTQYF

D gene: -
V gene: TRBV18
clone size: -
J gene: TRBJ1-4
CDR3 DNA: TGTGCCAGCTCACTGGACATGGGTCTAACAACTAATGAAAAACTGTTTTTT
CDR3 protein: CASSLDMGLTTNEKLFF

D gene: -
V gene: TRBV29-1
clone size: -
J gene: TRBJ2-3
CDR3 DNA: TGCAGCGTTGATTCAGGAGGCACAGATACGCAGTATTTT
CDR3 protein: CSVDSGGTDTQYF

D gene: TRBD1
V gene: TRBV7-8
clone size: once
J gene: TRBJ2-7
CDR3 DNA: TGTGCCAGCAGCTTAATTAGGGGACAGGGGTACGAGCAGTACTTC
CDR3 protein: CASSLIRGQGYEQYF

D gene: TRBD1
V gene: TRBV6-5
clone size: -
J gene: TRBJ2-7
CDR3 DNA: TGTGCCAGCAGTTTGGGACAGGGTTTCTCCTACGAGCAGTACTTC
CDR3 protein: CASSLGQGFSYEQYF

D gene: -
V gene: TRBV7-3
clone size: -
J gene: TRBJ1-5
CDR3 DNA: TGTGCCAGCAGCTTAGGGGGCGATGGGAGTGCCCAGCATTTT
CDR3 protein: CASSLGGDGSAQHF

D gene: -
V gene: TRBV7-3
clone size: -
J gene: TRBJ1-2
CDR3 DNA: TGTGCCAGCAGCTTAGTGTCGGGGGCAGATGGCTACACCTTC
CDR3 protein: CASSLVSGADGYTF

D gene: TRBD1
V gene: TRBV5-1
clone size: -
J gene: TRBJ1-4
CDR3 DNA: TGCGCCAGCAGCTTGAGGGACAGCACACGGGAAAAACTGTTTTTT
CDR3 protein: CASSLRDSTREKLFF

D gene: -
V gene: TRBV15
clone size: -
J gene: TRBJ2-3
CDR3 DNA: TGTGCCACCAGCCGCGACCTTTGGGGTAGCACAGATACGCAGTATTTT
CDR3 protein: CATSRDLWGSTDTQYF

D gene: -
V gene: TRBV29-1
clone size: -
J gene: TRBJ2-2
CDR3 DNA: TGCAGCGTTGCGGCAGACAACACCGGGGAGCTGTTTTTT
CDR3 protein: CSVAADNTGELFF

D gene: -
V gene: TRBV4-3
clone size: -
J gene: TRBJ2-7
CDR3 DNA: TGCGCCAGCAGCCACGTCGGGGAGCAGTACTTC
CDR3 protein: CASSHVGEQYF

D gene: -
V gene: TRBV4-1
clone size: -
J gene: TRBJ1-2
CDR3 DNA: TGCGCCAGCAGCCAAGATTTGAGGTCCTGGGGAGGCTACACCTTC
CDR3 protein: CASSQDLRSWGGYTF

D gene: -
V gene: TRBV5-6
clone size: -
J gene: TRBJ1-1
CDR3 DNA: TGTGCCAGCAGCTTAACCGGGATGAACACTGAAGCTTTCTTT
CDR3 protein: CASSLTGMNTEAFF

D gene: -
V gene: TRBV7-9
clone size: few
J gene: TRBJ2-1
CDR3 DNA: TGTGCCAGCAGCCCCCGTATGGAGAGCTCCTACAATGAGCAGTTCTTC
CDR3 protein: CASSPRMESSYNEQFF

D gene: TRBD2
V gene: TRBV12-5
clone size: -
J gene: TRBJ2-5
CDR3 DNA: TGTGCTAGTGGTTTGTCCCTCCCTCGGACTAGCGGGGGAAGGGCCCAGTACTTC
CDR3 protein: CASGLSLPRTSGGRAQYF

D gene: -
V gene: TRBV9
clone size: -
J gene: TRBJ1-2
CDR3 DNA: TGTGCCAGCAGCGCTTCCGGGACACTTTATGGCTACACCTTC
CDR3 protein: CASSASGTLYGYTF

D gene: -
V gene: TRBV10-3
clone size: -
J gene: TRBJ1-1
CDR3 DNA: TGTGCCATCAGTGAAACGACAGCGGCTGAAGCTTTCTTT
CDR3 protein: CAISETTAAEAFF

D gene: -
V gene: TRBV2
clone size: -
J gene: TRBJ1-1
CDR3 DNA: TGTGCCAGCAGTGAGGTAAACACTGAAGCTTTCTTT
CDR3 protein: CASSEVNTEAFF

D gene: -
V gene: TRBV4-1
clone size: few
J gene: TRBJ1-4
CDR3 DNA: TGCGCCAGCAGCTTACGGACAGACCCCTCCCAAAAACTGTTTTTT
CDR3 protein: CASSLRTDPSQKLFF